The clone carrying this T cell receptor (beta chain) was seen a few times. The antigen remains undetermined. Germline loops: CDR1 LGHNA, CDR2 YNFKEQ. After removal of 4 bases from V and 5 bases from J, the junction contained 4 bases not matched to a gene. The CDR3 is 14 amino acids. This PCR relied on a set of 60 Vbeta primers and 13 Jbeta primers. Assay used: immunoSEQ multiplex PCR; TCRdb lists only in-frame clones, some missing. This sample carries about 200,000 clones, around 83% of them seen once, and the ten largest clones take less than 3%. The source of the sample is a study of cytomegalovirus exposure and HLA in healthy donors. Broader study findings: The authors enumerated some 160 TCR beta chains as linked to cytomegalovirus.

The chain employs TRBV4-2 and TRBJ2-7; 11 nucleotides align to TRBD1. The specimen was PBMCs. This TCR was sampled from a woman aged 40 to 49 in good health and CMV-seronegative. This CDR3 reads CASSPGQGAHEQYF. CDR3 nucleotides: TGTGCCAGCAGCCCTGGACAGGGGGCCCACGAGCAGTACTTC.